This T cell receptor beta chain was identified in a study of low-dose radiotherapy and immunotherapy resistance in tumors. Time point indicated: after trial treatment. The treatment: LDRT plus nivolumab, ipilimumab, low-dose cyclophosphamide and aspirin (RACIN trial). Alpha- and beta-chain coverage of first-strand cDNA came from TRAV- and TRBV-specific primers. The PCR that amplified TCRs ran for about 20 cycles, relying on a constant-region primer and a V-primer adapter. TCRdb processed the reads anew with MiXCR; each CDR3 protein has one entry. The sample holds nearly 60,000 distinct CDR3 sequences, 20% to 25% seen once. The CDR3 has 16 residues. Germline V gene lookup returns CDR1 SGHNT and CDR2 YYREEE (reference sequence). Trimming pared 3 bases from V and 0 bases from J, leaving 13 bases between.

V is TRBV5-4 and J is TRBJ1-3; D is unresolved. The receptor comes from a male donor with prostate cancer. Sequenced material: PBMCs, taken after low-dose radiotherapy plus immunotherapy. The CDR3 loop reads CASSSNAGVSGNTIYF. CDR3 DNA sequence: TGTGCCAGCAGCTCCAACGCTGGAGTCTCTGGAAACACCATATATTTT.